This T cell receptor beta chain is from a study of Graves' ophthalmopathy and Graves' hyperthyroidism. Study results and limitations: Clonotypes were expanded in thyroid at above 0.001 frequency, and most also appeared in blood.

Patients were excluded if they had other autoimmune diseases or uncontrolled infections, and likewise if pregnancy or lactation applied. Looked up from germline, CDR1 is SGHVS and CDR2 is FQNEAQ. The CDR3 sequence is 16 residues long. V was shortened by 5 bases and J by 2 bases, with 18 bases between the two germline ends. The authors amplified TCR beta CDR3 regions, and they did so from RNA transcripts for repertoire sequencing. HTBI primers were employed in first-round RT-PCR, then a second-round multiplex PCR followed. TCRdb analysed the multiplex PCR reads with MiXCR anew, one entry per CDR3 protein. In the table there are around 1,000,000 distinct CDR3 sequences, roughly two fifths of which are singletons. As to this clonotype: The antigen remains undetermined. A much larger clone differs from this one at a single base, so this may be a read error.

The J gene is TRBJ2-5, the V gene TRBV7-8; possibly TRBD2 for D (5 bases). This TCR was sampled from an adult man with Graves' hyperthyroidism. Sample: peripheral blood or thyroid tissue (not recorded which). CDR3 protein: CASSPRDILGQETQYF. The DNA for the CDR3 is TGTGCCAGCAGCCCCCGGGATATTCTCGGGCAAGAGACCCAGTACTTC.